This record looks at one T cell receptor (beta chain) sequence and its context. Germline CDR1 reads WSHSY; CDR2 reads SAAADI. The CDR3 runs to 15 residues. The ends lost 0 bases at V and 9 bases at J; junction bases unmatched: 6. Measured with immunoSEQ multiplex PCR; TCRdb has only the in-frame clones, and not every one. The sample includes a few hundred thousand clones, approximately 85% seen only once; the top ten take 3.5% to 4.5%. This sample was included in a study of blood T cell repertoires in COVID-19. Study context: Spain, Italy and the United States supplied samples that represented acute and convalescent COVID-19.

The chain carries TRBV10-2 and TRBJ2-1; 9 positions agree with TRBD2. This receptor was identified in a woman under 40 who had recovered from COVID-19. Material for sequencing was PBMCs or T cells enriched from blood (not recorded which). CDR3 DNA: TGCGCCAGCAGTGAGTCGGCGGGAGGGGGGGGTGAGCAGTTCTTC. It encodes CASSESAGGGGEQFF.